This T cell receptor (beta chain) derives from a study of control samples from healthy donors and cancer patients. The V segment lost 8 bases and the J segment 5 bases; nucleotides outside the gene matches: 12. This CDR3 has 16 amino acids. The germline gives CDR1 MDHEN, CDR2 SYDVKM. TCRdb's copy holds only in-frame clones and misses some; the assay was immunoSEQ multiplex PCR. The sample carries 100,000 to 150,000 clones, roughly 91% recorded once. The clonotype was recovered from a man in his fifties or sixties with head and neck cancer. V gene TRBV28 combines with J gene TRBJ2-7; TRBD2 matches at 13 bases. Sequenced input: PBMCs. CDR3 residues: CASEGDGLAGDHEQYF. The CDR3 DNA is TGTGCCAGCGAGGGCGACGGACTAGCGGGAGACCACGAGCAGTACTTC.